This T cell receptor beta chain was captured by sequencing in a study of blood T cell repertoires in COVID-19. Sequencing used immunoSEQ multiplex PCR; TCRdb keeps in-frame clones, though not all of them. Of about 390,000 clones in the sample, just under 90% were seen once. Two negative PCRs, clearance, or symptom resolution characterized the recovered Cohort 3 donors. The origin of this receptor is a woman aged 50 to 65 who had recovered from COVID-19. The source material was PBMCs or T cells enriched from blood (not recorded which).

This CDR3 is CARRPRRGGLIVETQYF. The DNA of the CDR3 is TGTGCCCGCCGCCCACGACGGGGGGGGCTCATTGTAGAGACCCAGTACTTC. V is TRBV3-1 (or the pseudogene TRBV3-2) and J is TRBJ2-5; TRBD2 agrees at 8 bases. Trimming removed 11 bases from V and 4 bases from J; junction bases left unmatched: 21. Germline-derived CDR1 and CDR2 are LGHDT and YNNKEL (reference sequence). The CDR3 is 17 residues long.